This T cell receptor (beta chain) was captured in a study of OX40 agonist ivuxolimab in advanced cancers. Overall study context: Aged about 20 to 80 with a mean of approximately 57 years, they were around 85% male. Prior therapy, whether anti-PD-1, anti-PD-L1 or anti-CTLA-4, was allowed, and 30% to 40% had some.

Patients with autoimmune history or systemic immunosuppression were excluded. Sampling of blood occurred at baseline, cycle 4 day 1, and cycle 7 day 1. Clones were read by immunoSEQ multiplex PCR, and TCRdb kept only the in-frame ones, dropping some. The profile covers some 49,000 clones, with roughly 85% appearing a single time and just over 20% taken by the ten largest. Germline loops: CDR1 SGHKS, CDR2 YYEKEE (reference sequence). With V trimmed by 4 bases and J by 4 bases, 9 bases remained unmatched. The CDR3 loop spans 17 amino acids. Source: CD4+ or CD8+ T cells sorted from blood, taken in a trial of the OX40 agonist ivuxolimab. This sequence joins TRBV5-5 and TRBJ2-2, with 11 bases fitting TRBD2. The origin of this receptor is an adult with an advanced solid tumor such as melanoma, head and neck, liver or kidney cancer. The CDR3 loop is CASSHTLAGGFTGELFF. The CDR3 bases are TGTGCCAGCAGCCATACCCTAGCGGGGGGTTTCACCGGGGAGCTGTTTTTT.